This TCR beta chain originates from a study of T-cell memory formation after mild COVID-19. Overall study findings and caveats: Contracting clones localized mainly to CM and EM when CD4+ and mainly to EMRA when CD8+. Within pre-infection memory, some responding clones were found, suggesting cross-reactive memory joined. Clones contracting across day 15 to 85 had a balanced CD4/CD8 profile; later expanding clones leaned CD4+.

5'RACE with constant-segment primers yielded barcoded, UMI-tagged TCR alpha and TCR beta cDNA libraries. TCRdb re-derived calls from the 5' RACE reads in MiXCR, one entry per CDR3 protein. The sample shows about 130,000 distinct CDR3 sequences, less than 25% of them seen only once. For this clonotype: Its antigen remains unidentified.

Sequenced input: PBMCs or a T cell subset sorted from them (not recorded which). This TCR derives from an adult woman who had mild COVID-19 (a few samples of this study predate the infection). Cell type and time point are not known.

The CDR3, as DNA: TGCAGTGCTAGAATGGGACTAGCCTTCCATGAGCAGTTCTTC. It yields the protein CSARMGLAFHEQFF. This chain joins TRBV20-1 and TRBJ2-1; 9 bases align to TRBD2. This CDR3 comprises 14 residues. V gave up 2 bases and J gave up 8 bases; unmatched junction bases: 7. In germline, CDR1 is DFQATT, CDR2 SNEGSKA (reference sequence).